A single sample gave rise to the 22 T cell receptor beta chains below, sequenced in a study of cytomegalovirus exposure and HLA in healthy donors. With 60 Vbeta and 13 Jbeta primers, the PCR was carried out. Profiled with immunoSEQ multiplex PCR; TCRdb holds only in-frame clones, not every one. This sample yields about 170,000 clones, of which under 85% are seen a single time; approximately 3.4% belongs to the top ten. The sequencing sample was made of PBMCs. The receptors were sampled from a female donor in good health and CMV-seronegative.

The rearrangement joins TRBV13 to TRBJ1-1; unclear D gene. Deletions cut 3 bases from V and 3 bases from J, with 20 bases between. The germline gives CDR1 PRHDT, CDR2 FYEKMQ (reference sequence). The CDR3 totals 17 residues. The DNA of the CDR3 is TGTGCCAGCAGCTTTGGATACCTCCTCCGGGAAGACACTGAAGCTTTCTTT. This translates into CASSFGYLLREDTEAFF.

A remark on this clone: One junction end does not reproduce the germline sequence, and a read error may be involved. The chain links TRBV7-9 to TRBJ2-3; possibly TRBD2 for D (7 bases). This CDR3 spans 16 amino acids. CDR1 and CDR2 from the germline V gene are SEHNR and FQNEAQ (reference sequence). The chain's CDR3 is CSSTTRRGPSTDTQYF. Here the CDR3 DNA reads TGTTCCAGCACTACTCGGCGGGGGCCTAGCACAGATACGCAGTATTTT.

The chain has TRBV19 and TRBJ2-5; possibly TRBD1 for D (5 bases). Germline values: CDR1 LNHDA, CDR2 SQIVND (reference sequence). This CDR3 has 13 amino acids. V was trimmed by 5 bases and J by 5 bases, leaving 12 bases between them. The CDR3 reads CASSFGRVETQYF. CDR3 sequence (DNA): TGTGCCAGTAGTTTCGGCAGGGTGGAGACCCAGTACTTC.

This CDR3 reads CASIISGTPNTEAFF. In DNA, the CDR3 is TGTGCCAGCATCATATCCGGGACACCGAACACTGAAGCTTTCTTT. The V and J genes are TRBV28 and TRBJ1-1; possibly TRBD1 for D (6 bases). The CDR3 extends over 15 amino acids. The V gene lost 7 bases and the J gene lost 1 base, with 16 bases spanning the gap. In germline, CDR1 is MDHEN, CDR2 SYDVKM.

V and J are TRBV5-1 and TRBJ1-1; D is perhaps TRBD1 (6 bases). This CDR3 contains 16 residues. Germline V gene data show CDR1 as SGHRS and CDR2 as YFSETQ. Trimming removed 0 bases at V and 4 bases at J, with 16 bases between. In DNA form, the CDR3 reads TGCGCCAGCAGCTTGGAGCCACAGGGTCAGGGCACTGAAGCTTTCTTT. This codes for CASSLEPQGQGTEAFF.

The chain has TRBV28 and TRBJ1-2; tentative D call: TRBD1 (5 bases). CDR3 length: 14 residues. Germline CDR1 is MDHEN and CDR2 is SYDVKM. V was trimmed by 6 bases and J by 7 bases, leaving 18 bases between them. The CDR3 DNA sequence: TGTGCCAGCAGCAAGTGGCAGGGCCCCCTTGGCTACACCTTC. Its protein product is CASSKWQGPLGYTF.

The chain joins TRBV7-3 to TRBJ2-3; TRBD2 might be the D (6 bases). This CDR3 spans 15 amino acids. Trimming pared 0 bases from V and 3 bases from J, leaving 10 bases between. CDR1 and CDR2 (germline): SGHTA, FQGTGA. Here the CDR3 DNA reads TGTGCCAGCAGCTTAACTAGCGGAGAGACAGATACGCAGTATTTT. Its protein is CASSLTSGETDTQYF.

As DNA, the CDR3 is TGCGCCAGCACCACCGAACAGGGCACTACTACCGAGCAGTACTTC. Translation gives CASTTEQGTTTEQYF. The V gene is TRBV10-2, the J gene TRBJ2-7, with a possible D match to TRBD1 (6 bases). Germline V gene lookup returns CDR1 WSHSY and CDR2 SAAADI. The CDR3 is made up of 15 amino acids. V lost 7 bases and J 6 bases, leaving 22 bases between the germline ends.

This clone was observed once. This chain links TRBV10-1 with TRBJ2-5, with D possibly matching TRBD1 (7 bases). V dropped 4 bases and J dropped 4 bases, with 16 bases sitting between them. The length of the CDR3 is 15 residues. The germline V gene encodes CDR1 WNHNN and CDR2 SYGVQD (reference sequence). CDR3 nucleotide sequence: TGCGCCAGCAGTGTTGGAGGGGGCGCGGGAGAGACCCAGTACTTC. Its protein is CASSVGGGAGETQYF.

The gene calls are TRBV5-4 and TRBJ2-5, with TRBD2 matching over 8 bases. The germline V gene encodes CDR1 SGHNT and CDR2 YYREEE (reference sequence). The CDR3 runs 15 residues. Trimming cost V 4 bases and J 4 bases; bases outside gene matches: 9. The CDR3 bases are TGTGCCAGCAGCGTGGATAGCGGGGATGGAGAGACCCAGTACTTC. Its translation: CASSVDSGDGETQYF.

Of note for this clone: The identical CDR3 is also encoded by other nucleotide sequences in the sample. In DNA, the CDR3 is TGTGCCAGCAGCTTTACAAGGAACACCGGGGAGCTGTTTTTT. It encodes CASSFTRNTGELFF. The chain employs TRBV5-6 and TRBJ2-2; D unresolved. The CDR3 totals 14 residues. Per the germline V gene, CDR1 is SGHDT and CDR2 is YYEEEE. Trimming took off 2 bases at V and 1 base at J, with 6 bases between the two ends.

Details on this clone: Other DNA sequences in the sample encode the same CDR3. The chain links TRBV7-7 to TRBJ2-5, with 8 bases aligning to TRBD1. V was clipped by 4 bases and J by 1 base; unmatched bases: 2. Per the germline V gene, CDR1 is SSHAT and CDR2 is FNYEAQ (reference sequence). CDR3 length: 14 amino acids. As DNA, the CDR3 is TGTGCCAGCAGCTCCGACAGGGGCCAAGAGACCCAGTACTTC. This translates into CASSSDRGQETQYF.

V is TRBV2 and J is TRBJ1-2, with TRBD1 as a possible D gene (5 bases). V lost 6 bases, J lost 4 bases, and 15 bases lay in between. Germline CDR1 is SNHLY and CDR2 is FYNNEI. The CDR3 has 14 amino acids. In nucleotides, the CDR3 is TGTGCCAGCAGCTCCTTCACAGGCCGCTATGGCTACACCTTC. As protein: CASSSFTGRYGYTF.

The chain is built from TRBV5-4 and TRBJ1-6; 7 nucleotides agree with TRBD1. V was pared by 0 bases and J by 6 bases, with 6 bases of the junction left unmatched. CDR3 length: 16 residues. Germline assignment: CDR1 SGHNT and CDR2 YYREEE (reference sequence). The CDR3 spells CASSLVGGRPNSPLHF. The CDR3 nucleotides read TGTGCCAGCAGCTTGGTAGGGGGCCGTCCTAATTCACCCCTCCACTTT.

The CDR3 reads CASRSGTGHEQYF. The CDR3 DNA is TGTGCCAGCAGGTCCGGGACAGGCCACGAGCAGTACTTC. V usage is TRBV6-5 and J usage is TRBJ2-7; 8 nucleotides match TRBD1. Germline loops: CDR1 MNHEY, CDR2 SVGAGI. V shed 6 bases and J 5 bases; nucleotides not matched to a gene: 6. The CDR3 contains 13 residues.

The rearrangement joins TRBV13 to TRBJ2-2; 9 bases agree with TRBD2. Germline values: CDR1 PRHDT, CDR2 FYEKMQ (reference sequence). V trimming: 2 bases; J trimming: 3 bases; junction bases outside the gene matches: 4. The CDR3 is made up of 16 amino acids. The CDR3 DNA follows: TGTGCCAGCAGCTTAATGAGCGGGGGGTACACCGGGGAGCTGTTTTTT. Its translation: CASSLMSGGYTGELFF.

In this sample, this clone turned up a few times. The sample holds other DNA sequences that translate to the same CDR3. The chain uses TRBV7-9 and TRBJ2-3, with D possibly being TRBD2 (6 bases). V lost 1 base and J 2 bases, leaving 7 bases between the germline ends. This CDR3 has 14 amino acids. Germline values: CDR1 SEHNR, CDR2 FQNEAQ (reference sequence). CDR3 nucleotide sequence: TGTGCCAGCAGCTTAGAGGGACTCACAGATACGCAGTATTTT. Amino acid sequence: CASSLEGLTDTQYF.

This clone has a single count. The chain has TRBV27 and TRBJ1-1, with D maybe TRBD1 (6 bases). The V gene's germline CDR1 is MNHEY and CDR2 SMNVEV (reference sequence). V was clipped by 5 bases and J by 4 bases, with 14 bases between them. The CDR3 has 14 residues. CDR3 sequence reads: CASSLTGSVTEAFF. CDR3 sequence (DNA): TGTGCCAGCAGTCTGACAGGTTCGGTCACTGAAGCTTTCTTT.

This rearrangement joins TRBV2 to TRBJ2-3; a possible D gene is TRBD1 (6 bases). Trimming shortened V by 6 bases and J by 0 bases, and 13 bases separated the two germline ends. Germline-derived CDR1 and CDR2 are SNHLY and FYNNEI. CDR3 length equals 15 residues. This chain's CDR3 is CASSSQGISTDTQYF. CDR3 coding DNA: TGTGCCAGCAGCTCCCAGGGGATCAGCACAGATACGCAGTATTTT.

This chain joins TRBV7-9 and TRBJ2-2; 10 positions agree with TRBD1. Germline assignment: CDR1 SEHNR and CDR2 FQNEAQ (reference sequence). This CDR3 contains 17 residues. With 5 bases clipped from V and 5 bases from J, the junction kept 11 bases outside the gene matches. The CDR3 coding sequence is TGTGCCAGCAGCGAAGGATGGACAGGGGGTGGTACCGGGGAGCTGTTTTTT. This encodes CASSEGWTGGGTGELFF.

CDR3 DNA: TGCGCCAGCAGAACAGGGGGCAATGAGCAGTTCTTC. It translates to CASRTGGNEQFF. V usage is TRBV5-1 and J usage is TRBJ2-1; TRBD1 matches 8 bases. This CDR3 has 12 amino acids. With 5 bases clipped from V and 6 bases from J, the junction kept 1 base outside the gene matches. Germline assignment: CDR1 SGHRS and CDR2 YFSETQ.

This rearrangement joins TRBV18 to TRBJ1-3, with D perhaps matching TRBD1 (6 bases). Looked up from germline, CDR1 is KGHSH and CDR2 is LQKENI. The CDR3 contains 19 residues. Deletions cut 3 bases from V and 0 bases from J, with 21 bases between. Written as DNA, the CDR3 is TGTGCCAGCTCACCGGTCTTCTCCACGCAGGGGTTCTCTGGAAACACCATATATTTT. Amino acids: CASSPVFSTQGFSGNTIYF.